These 18 T cell receptor beta chains were sequenced from one sample in a study of cytomegalovirus exposure and HLA in healthy donors. The PCR employed 60 Vbeta primers together with 13 Jbeta primers. Data came from immunoSEQ multiplex PCR; TCRdb stores just in-frame clones and leaves some out. With tens of thousands of clones in the sample, the ten largest clones hold 2.5% to 3%. Sequences were obtained from PBMCs. These receptors all stem from a middle-aged man in good health and CMV-seronegative.

The CDR3 here is CASQRGGIIDEQFF. The CDR3 bases are TGTGCCAGTCAGCGGGGGGGCATCATTGATGAGCAGTTCTTC. The rearrangement links TRBV19 to TRBJ2-1; 10 positions agree with TRBD2. The CDR3 loop spans 14 amino acids. CDR1 LNHDA and CDR2 SQIVND come from the germline V gene (reference sequence). J gave up 8 bases and V 8 bases, and 9 bases lay outside the gene matches.

This chain joins TRBV18 and TRBJ1-2; D not certain. Germline CDR1 reads KGHSH; CDR2 reads LQKENI. CDR3 length: 13 amino acids. Trimming pared 0 bases from V and 5 bases from J, leaving 7 bases between. The CDR3 region is CASSPPTRYGYTF. DNA for the CDR3: TGTGCCAGCTCACCACCGACAAGATATGGCTACACCTTC.

J is TRBJ2-5 and V is TRBV4-1; 13 bases fit TRBD2. Germline CDR1 reads MGHRA; CDR2 reads YSYEKL. The CDR3 is 18 amino acids. The V segment lost 0 bases and the J segment 5 bases; nucleotides outside the gene matches: 9. The CDR3 bases are TGCGCCAGCAGCCAAGATTGGGGGACTAGCGGGGTGCGGGAGACCCAGTACTTC. As protein: CASSQDWGTSGVRETQYF.

The V and J genes are TRBV30 and TRBJ1-4; 7 bases align to TRBD1. V shed 3 bases, J shed 5 bases, and the junction held 6 bases outside the gene matches. Germline V lookup: CDR1 GTSNPN, CDR2 SVGIG (reference sequence). The CDR3 contains 14 residues. The CDR3 loop is CAWRRDSENEKLFF. CDR3 DNA: TGTGCCTGGAGAAGGGACAGTGAAAATGAAAAACTGTTTTTT.

Written as DNA, the CDR3 is TGTGCCAGCTCACCCGACAGGGGTCCGCTTGGCACAGATACGCAGTATTTT. Protein sequence: CASSPDRGPLGTDTQYF. V gene TRBV18 combines with J gene TRBJ2-3; 8 bases align to TRBD1. Germline CDR1 is KGHSH and CDR2 is LQKENI. With 3 bases clipped from V and 1 base from J, the junction kept 9 bases outside the gene matches. The CDR3 spans 17 residues.

The gene calls are TRBV7-6 and TRBJ2-7; 8 bases match TRBD2. CDR3 length: 15 residues. V trimming: 4 bases; J trimming: 6 bases; junction bases outside the gene matches: 11. From germline, CDR1 is SGHVS and CDR2 FNYEAQ. The CDR3 bases are TGTGCCAGCAGCTCGGATTCGGGACTAGTATCCGAGCAGTACTTC. This translates into CASSSDSGLVSEQYF.

The chain carries TRBV30 and TRBJ1-4, with a weak D call TRBD1 (5 bases). The CDR3 is 13 residues long. CDR1 and CDR2 from the germline V gene are GTSNPN and SVGIG (reference sequence). V was pared by 2 bases and J by 10 bases, with 14 bases between. The CDR3: CAWSTHGGGKLFF. The DNA of the CDR3 is TGTGCCTGGAGTACCCACGGGGGGGGAAAACTGTTTTTT.

The chain recombines TRBV10-3 with TRBJ2-6; D possibly corresponds to TRBD1 (7 bases). Trimming left V 6 bases short and J 4 bases short, with 13 bases between. The CDR3 is 15 amino acids. CDR1 and CDR2 (germline): ENHRY, SYGVKD. The CDR3 reads CAIREEGAGANVLTF. The CDR3 DNA reads TGTGCCATCAGAGAGGAGGGGGCCGGGGCCAACGTCCTGACTTTC.

The chain employs TRBV27 and TRBJ2-3, with D perhaps matching TRBD1 (6 bases). The V and J ends lost 5 bases and 6 bases respectively, with 15 bases between them. CDR3 length equals 14 residues. Per germline, CDR1 MNHEY and CDR2 SMNVEV (reference sequence). The CDR3: CASSPRVGADTQYF. CDR3 sequence (DNA): TGTGCCAGCAGTCCACGGGTGGGGGCGGATACGCAGTATTTT.

The chain is built from TRBV19 and TRBJ2-2, with a tentative D call TRBD2 (5 bases). Germline V gene sequence: CDR1 LNHDA, CDR2 SQIVND (reference sequence). This CDR3 spans 14 amino acids. Trimming took off 3 bases at V and 6 bases at J, with 11 bases between the two ends. The CDR3 sequence is CASSMAGVAGELFF. Here the CDR3 DNA reads TGTGCCAGTAGTATGGCCGGGGTGGCCGGGGAGCTGTTTTTT.

The CDR3, as DNA: TGTGCCAGCATTTGGGGACAGGGGAACGAGCAGTACTTC. Translation gives CASIWGQGNEQYF. The rearrangement joins TRBV28 to TRBJ2-7; the match to TRBD1 covers 10 bases. This CDR3 region has 13 residues. V shed 7 bases and J 5 bases; nucleotides not matched to a gene: 5. Germline assignment: CDR1 MDHEN and CDR2 SYDVKM.

This clone is labeled medium-sized based on frequency. The rearrangement uses TRBV5-5 and TRBJ2-1, with 8 bases fitting TRBD2. J gave up 12 bases and V 4 bases, and 12 bases lay outside the gene matches. The V gene's germline CDR1 is SGHKS and CDR2 YYEKEE (reference sequence). CDR3 length equals 14 residues. The CDR3 region is CASSREGLRRGQFF. The CDR3 nucleotides are TGTGCCAGCAGCCGGGAGGGTTTGAGGAGGGGGCAGTTCTTC.

The chain recombines TRBV7-3 with TRBJ2-7; 7 bases align to TRBD1. The CDR3 loop spans 14 amino acids. Per germline, CDR1 SGHTA and CDR2 FQGTGA. After removal of 4 bases from V and 2 bases from J, the junction contained 5 bases not matched to a gene. CDR3 amino acids: CASSSRDSPYEQYF. The CDR3 DNA reads as TGTGCCAGCAGCTCCCGGGACAGTCCCTACGAGCAGTACTTC.

The V and J genes are TRBV30 and TRBJ1-1; D call uncertain. The length of the CDR3 is 16 residues. The germline gives CDR1 GTSNPN, CDR2 SVGIG (reference sequence). Deletions cut 6 bases from V and 1 base from J, with 21 bases between. DNA of the CDR3: TGTGCCTGTAAAAATCTAGGCGGCCTTCGGAACACTGAAGCTTTCTTT. Translated, it gives CACKNLGGLRNTEAFF.

The rearrangement joins TRBV4-1 to TRBJ2-1; D remains unclear. V was shortened by 2 bases and J by 5 bases, with 4 bases between the two germline ends. CDR1 and CDR2 (germline): MGHRA, YSYEKL. The CDR3 covers 12 residues. The CDR3 protein is CASSQHNNEQFF. The CDR3 region has the DNA TGCGCCAGCAGCCAACACAACAATGAGCAGTTCTTC.

The rearrangement links TRBV18 to TRBJ1-1, with D unclear. The CDR3 is 13 amino acids. Germline CDR1 KGHSH, CDR2 LQKENI. With 4 bases removed from V and 0 bases from J, the gap between germline ends came to 6 bases. The CDR3: CASSRLMNTEAFF. As DNA, the CDR3 is TGTGCCAGCTCACGGCTCATGAACACTGAAGCTTTCTTT. Complete variable domain (other parts from reference TRBV18 and TRBJ1-1): NAGVMQNPRHLVRRRGQEARLRCSPMKGHSHVYWYRQLPEEGLKFMVYLQKENIIDESGMPKERFSAEFPKEGPSILRIQQVVRGDSAAYFCASSRLMNTEAFFGQGTRLTVV.

This chain joins TRBV7-9 and TRBJ1-2; tentatively, D is TRBD1 (6 bases). The CDR3 loop spans 15 amino acids. Trimming cost V 5 bases and J 4 bases, with 17 bases left between them. In germline, CDR1 is SEHNR, CDR2 FQNEAQ (reference sequence). CDR3 sequence reads: CASSMGGAEAYGYTF. CDR3 in DNA: TGTGCCAGCAGCATGGGGGGGGCTGAGGCCTATGGCTACACCTTC.

The chain recombines TRBV30 with TRBJ1-3, with TRBD1 matching 8 bases. This CDR3 region has 12 residues. V shed 4 bases and J 4 bases; nucleotides not matched to a gene: 0. Germline V gene lookup returns CDR1 GTSNPN and CDR2 SVGIG (reference sequence). This CDR3 is CAWTGGGNTIYF. The CDR3 DNA follows: TGTGCCTGGACAGGGGGCGGAAACACCATATATTTT.